Below, 18 T cell receptor beta chains from the same sample are listed, as sequenced in a study of blood T cell repertoires in COVID-19. TCRdb's table, derived via immunoSEQ multiplex PCR, lists solely in-frame clones and lacks some. This table has around 160,000 clones, around 80% appearing once. Source material: peripheral blood. These receptors were collected from a human donor with acute or convalescent COVID-19. The donor label of this sample is uncertain.

With regard to this clone: Other DNA sequences in the same sample also yield this CDR3. CDR3 nucleotides: TGTGCCAGCAGTGAACAGTCAAACACTGAAGCTTTCTTT. It is translated as CASSEQSNTEAFF. V and J are TRBV6-4 and TRBJ1-1; D unclear. The CDR3 consists of 13 residues. Germline V gene lookup returns CDR1 MRHNA and CDR2 SNTAGT. Trimming took 3 bases from V and 2 from J, leaving 7 bases between them.

The chain is built from TRBV5-1 and TRBJ2-3; no definite D call. Trimming removed 1 base at V and 6 bases at J, with 6 bases between. The CDR3 is made up of 12 amino acids. The V gene's germline CDR1 is SGHRS and CDR2 YFSETQ. The CDR3 loop reads CASSLRRDTQYF. The CDR3 DNA sequence: TGCGCCAGCAGCTTGCGGCGGGATACGCAGTATTTT.

The gene calls are TRBV3-1 (or the pseudogene TRBV3-2) and TRBJ1-1; D perhaps matches TRBD1 (5 bases). V gave up 5 bases and J gave up 2 bases, with 12 bases separating them. Germline V gene data show CDR1 as LGHDT and CDR2 as YNNKEL (reference sequence). The CDR3 consists of 14 residues. DNA for the CDR3: TGTGCCAGCAGCGTAAGACAGACTAACACTGAAGCTTTCTTT. Translating it yields CASSVRQTNTEAFF.

This clone has more than one count but fewer than ten. This chain connects TRBV7-9 to TRBJ2-1; possible D gene TRBD1, 6 bases. V shed 7 bases and J shed 8 bases, with 12 bases lying between them. The CDR3 sequence is 12 residues long. Germline V lookup: CDR1 SEHNR, CDR2 FQNEAQ (reference sequence). CDR3 amino acids: CASNTQGYEQFF. CDR3 coding DNA: TGTGCCAGCAACACACAGGGATATGAGCAGTTCTTC.

This clone has more than one count but fewer than ten. The chain has TRBV3-1 (or the pseudogene TRBV3-2) and TRBJ2-6, with TRBD2 as a possible D gene (6 bases). The V and J ends lost 6 bases and 4 bases respectively, with 10 bases between them. Germline CDR1 reads LGHDT; CDR2 reads YNNKEL (reference sequence). The CDR3 runs to 14 residues. In DNA form, the CDR3 reads TGTGCCAGCAGTTACGCGGGAGGGGCCAACGTCCTGACTTTC. Amino acid sequence: CASSYAGGANVLTF.

This clone was found once. The V call is TRBV21-1, the J call TRBJ1-5; the D call of TRBD1 is as the table states it, not checked on the DNA. TRBV21-1 is assigned pseudogene status. The CDR3 has 12 residues. The CDR3 DNA is TGTGCCAGCAACACAGGGAATCAGCCCCAGCATTTT. This sequence encodes CASNTGNQPQHF.

The chain uses TRBV5-5 and TRBJ2-3, with 7 positions matching TRBD1. J lost 6 bases, V lost 0 bases, and 7 bases had no gene match. The CDR3 sequence is 15 residues long. Per the germline V gene, CDR1 is SGHKS and CDR2 is YYEKEE (reference sequence). The CDR3 protein is CASSLAGTVYDTQYF. CDR3 nucleotides: TGTGCCAGCAGCTTGGCCGGGACAGTCTATGATACGCAGTATTTT.

The sample holds one count of this clone. The V call is TRBV18, the J call TRBJ1-2; D not resolved. The CDR3 spans 12 residues. Trimming took off 4 bases at V and 7 bases at J, with 10 bases between the two ends. CDR1 is KGHSH, CDR2 LQKENI, per germline. CDR3 amino acids: CASSLPTRGYTF. Written as DNA, the CDR3 is TGTGCCAGCTCACTCCCCACGCGTGGCTACACCTTC.

The chain has TRBV6-1 and TRBJ1-2; D might be TRBD1 (5 bases). Germline values: CDR1 MNHNS, CDR2 SASEGT. V was trimmed by 1 base and J by 7 bases, leaving 13 bases between them. CDR3 length: 14 residues. The CDR3 DNA is TGTGCCAGCAGTGAAGTCATAGGGGAGGGTGGCTACACCTTC. Translated, it gives CASSEVIGEGGYTF.

The V and J genes are TRBV27 and TRBJ2-5; TRBD1 matches 8 bases. The germline CDR1 and CDR2 sequences are MNHEY and SMNVEV (reference sequence). Trimming at V came to 5 bases and at J to 7 bases, leaving 9 bases not matched to a gene. The CDR3 contains 14 residues. The CDR3 region is CASSTATGVVTQYF. The CDR3 DNA follows: TGTGCCAGCAGTACGGCGACAGGGGTTGTGACCCAGTACTTC.

The chain uses TRBV4-1 and TRBJ1-2; weak D call: TRBD1 (6 bases). The CDR3 is 15 residues long. V was clipped by 2 bases and J by 0 bases, with 10 bases between them. Germline assignment: CDR1 MGHRA and CDR2 YSYEKL. The CDR3 is CASSQRQEPNYGYTF. Written as DNA, the CDR3 is TGCGCCAGCAGCCAACGACAGGAGCCTAACTATGGCTACACCTTC.

The gene calls are TRBV2 and TRBJ1-5, with 9 bases aligning to TRBD1. The V gene end was trimmed by 6 bases and the J gene end by 4 bases; junction bases not matched to a gene: 10. The CDR3 consists of 16 residues. The germline V gene has CDR1 SNHLY and CDR2 FYNNEI. Here the CDR3 DNA reads TGTGCCAGCAGCGTAACAGGACAGGGGATGAATCAGCCCCAGCATTTT. It yields the protein CASSVTGQGMNQPQHF.

J is TRBJ2-3 and V is TRBV10-3; TRBD2 matches 10 bases. CDR1 and CDR2 from the germline V gene are ENHRY and SYGVKD. The J segment lost 6 bases and the V segment lost 11 bases, leaving 11 bases of the junction unmatched. This CDR3 has 14 amino acids. The CDR3: CALSGLAAGDTQYF. Here the CDR3 DNA reads TGTGCCTTATCCGGACTAGCGGCAGGGGATACGCAGTATTTT.

The chain links TRBV4-1 to TRBJ1-4; D is possibly TRBD1 (6 bases). The CDR3 has 15 residues. The germline CDR1 and CDR2 sequences are MGHRA and YSYEKL. Between the trimmed V and J ends, which lost 3 bases and 6 bases, there was a span of 14 bases. DNA of the CDR3: TGCGCCAGCAGCCATTCCGGGACACCCGATGAAAAACTGTTTTTT. Its translation is CASSHSGTPDEKLFF.

The chain uses TRBV30 and TRBJ1-3; D unresolved. V lost 0 bases, J lost 0 bases, and 9 bases lay in between. Germline values: CDR1 GTSNPN, CDR2 SVGIG (reference sequence). The CDR3 is 15 amino acids. For the CDR3, the DNA is TGTGCCTGGAGTGTAGTCAGGAACTCTGGAAACACCATATATTTT. Translated, it gives CAWSVVRNSGNTIYF.

The gene calls are TRBV7-2 and TRBJ2-3, with TRBD2 matching 10 bases. CDR3 length equals 14 residues. The V gene's germline CDR1 is SGHTA and CDR2 FQGNSA. The V and J ends lost 6 bases and 10 bases, in that order; junction bases with no gene match: 10. The DNA of the CDR3 is TGTGCCAGCAGGAAAGGGACTAGCGTTCAAGCGCAGTATTTT. Translation gives CASRKGTSVQAQYF.

The chain links TRBV4-2 to TRBJ1-4; D remains ambiguous. The CDR3 consists of 16 residues. V gave up 2 bases and J gave up 0 bases, with 10 bases separating them. Germline V gene sequence: CDR1 LGHNA, CDR2 YNFKEQ. This chain's CDR3 is CASSQSHFSTNEKLFF. DNA of the CDR3: TGTGCCAGCAGCCAATCCCACTTCTCAACTAATGAAAAACTGTTTTTT.

This clone was observed a single time. The V call is TRBV5-6, the J call TRBJ1-4, with D uncertain. The CDR3 has 15 amino acids. V was cut by 4 bases and J by 1 base, with 11 bases left in between. The germline CDR1 and CDR2 sequences are SGHDT and YYEEEE. CDR3 amino acids: CASSIYGKTNEKLFF. In DNA, the CDR3 is TGTGCCAGCAGCATATACGGTAAAACTAATGAAAAACTGTTTTTT.